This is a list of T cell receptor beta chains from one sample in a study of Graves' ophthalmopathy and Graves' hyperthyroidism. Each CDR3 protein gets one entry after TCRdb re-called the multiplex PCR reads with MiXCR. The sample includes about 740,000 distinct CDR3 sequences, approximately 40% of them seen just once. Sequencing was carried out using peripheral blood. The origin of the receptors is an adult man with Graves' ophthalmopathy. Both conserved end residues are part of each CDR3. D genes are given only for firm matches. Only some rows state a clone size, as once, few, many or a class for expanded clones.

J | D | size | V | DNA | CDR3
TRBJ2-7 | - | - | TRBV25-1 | TGTGCCAGCAGTTTAAGGATGCTCCTAGGGCCGCTAGACGAGCAGTACTTC | CASSLRMLLGPLDEQYF
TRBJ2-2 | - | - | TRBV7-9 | TGTGCCAGCAGCCAAGAGCACGGGAACACCGGGGAGCTGTTTTTT | CASSQEHGNTGELFF
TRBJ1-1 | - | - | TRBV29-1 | TGCAGCGTTGGAGGGGCAGGTACTGAAGCTTTCTTT | CSVGGAGTEAFF
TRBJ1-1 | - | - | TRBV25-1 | TGTGCCAGCAGCGTTGGAGGAGACAGGCTGTACACTGAAGCTTTCTTT | CASSVGGDRLYTEAFF
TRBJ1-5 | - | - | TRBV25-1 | TGTGCCAGCAGTAACTCAGGGTTAAATCAGCCCCAGCATTTT | CASSNSGLNQPQHF
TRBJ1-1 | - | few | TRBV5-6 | TGTGCCACCAAGCAGGTCGGGCACGCGAACACTGAAGCTTTCTTT | CATKQVGHANTEAFF
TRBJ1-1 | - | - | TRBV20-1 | TGCAGTGCTATGTTGAGGACCAACACTGAAGCTTTCTTT | CSAMLRTNTEAFF
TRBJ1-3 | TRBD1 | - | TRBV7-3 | TGTGCCAGCAAAGGACAGGGCGGAAACACCATATATTTT | CASKGQGGNTIYF
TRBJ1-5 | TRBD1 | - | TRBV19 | TGTGCCAGTGGGGGAGACAGGGTGCAGCCCCAGCATTTT | CASGGDRVQPQHF
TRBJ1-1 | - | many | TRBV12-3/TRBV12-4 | TGTGCCAGCAGTTTAGCGGGACTCGGGAACACTGAAGCTTTCTTT | CASSLAGLGNTEAFF
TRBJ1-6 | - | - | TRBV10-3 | TGTGCCATCAGTGAGTCGCAGGGTATTCAGCCCCTCCACTTT | CAISESQGIQPLHF
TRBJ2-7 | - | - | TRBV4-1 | TGCGCCAGCAGCCGGGGTGATGGGGGGTACGAGCAGTACTTC | CASSRGDGGYEQYF
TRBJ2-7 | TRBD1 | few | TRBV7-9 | TGTGCCAGCAGCCTACAGGGGGCCGATTACGAGCAGTACTTC | CASSLQGADYEQYF
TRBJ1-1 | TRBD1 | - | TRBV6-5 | TGTGCCAGCACTCCAGGGGGGAGGAACACTGAAGCTTTCTTT | CASTPGGRNTEAFF
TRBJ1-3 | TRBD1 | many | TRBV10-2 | TGCGCCAGCAGTGAGTCGACAGGGGGCTCTGGAAACACCATATATTTT | CASSESTGGSGNTIYF
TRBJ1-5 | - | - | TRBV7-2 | TGTGCCAGCAGCCCTGGACGGAGCCAAGAGACCCAGCATTTT | CASSPGRSQETQHF
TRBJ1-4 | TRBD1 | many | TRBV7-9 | TGTGCCAGCAGCGTACCGCGGGACAGCCATGAAAAACTGTTTTTT | CASSVPRDSHEKLFF
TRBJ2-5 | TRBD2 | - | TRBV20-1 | TGCAGTGCTAGAGACGTGGGGCCTAGCGGGAGCCAAACGGAGACCCAGTACTTC | CSARDVGPSGSQTETQYF
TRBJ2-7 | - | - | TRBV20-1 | TGCAGTGCTAGAGTCCTCACCAACGAGCAGTACTTC | CSARVLTNEQYF
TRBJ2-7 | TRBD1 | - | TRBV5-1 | TGCGCCAGCAGCTTCCGGGACAGGGGGTCCAGGCGACACTACGAGCAGTACTTC | CASSFRDRGSRRHYEQYF
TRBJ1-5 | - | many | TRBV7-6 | TGTGCCAGCAGCTTTGGGGTCGATCAGCCCCAGCATTTT | CASSFGVDQPQHF
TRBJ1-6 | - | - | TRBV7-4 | TGTGCCGGCAGCTTGGGGGATTCACCCCTCCACTTT | CAGSLGDSPLHF
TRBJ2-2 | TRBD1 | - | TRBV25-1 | TGCGCCAGCAGCCCCCGACAGGGGGCTTCGTTCACCGGGGAGCTGTTTTTT | CASSPRQGASFTGELFF
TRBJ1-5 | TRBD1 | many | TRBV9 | TGTGCCAGCAGCGCCGGACAGGGGGCTGGGCAGCCCCAGCATTTT | CASSAGQGAGQPQHF
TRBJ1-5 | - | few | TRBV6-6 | TGTGCCAGCAGTTACGGGGTCCAGCCCCAGCATTTT | CASSYGVQPQHF
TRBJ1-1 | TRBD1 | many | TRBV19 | TGTGCCAGTAGGGGGACAGAGCTCACTGAAGCTTTCTTT | CASRGTELTEAFF
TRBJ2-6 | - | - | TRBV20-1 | TGCAGTGCTAGGGCCGGGGGGCTAACTGGGGCCAACGTCCTGACTTTC | CSARAGGLTGANVLTF
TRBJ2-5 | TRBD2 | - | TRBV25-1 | TGTGCCAGCAGCTACCGGACTAGCGGCCACCAAGAGACCCAGTACTTC | CASSYRTSGHQETQYF
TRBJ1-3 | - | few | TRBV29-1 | TGCAGCGTTTATATGGGGGGGCCTGGAAACACCATATATTTT | CSVYMGGPGNTIYF
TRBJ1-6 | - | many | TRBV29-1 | TGCAGCGTTGAAGATCGGACCGAAGAGAATTCACCCCTCCACTTT | CSVEDRTEENSPLHF
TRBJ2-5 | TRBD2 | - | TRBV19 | TGTGCCAGTAGCATTAACACCGGGGAGGGGCAAGAGACCCAGTACTTC | CASSINTGEGQETQYF
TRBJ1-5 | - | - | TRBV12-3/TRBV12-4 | TGTGCCAGCAGTTTATACAGAAAGCCCCAGCATTTT | CASSLYRKPQHF
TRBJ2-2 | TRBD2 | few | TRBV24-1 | TGTGCCACCAGTGATTTTGCAGCGGGGGGTAACTTCGGGGAGCTGTTTTTT | CATSDFAAGGNFGELFF
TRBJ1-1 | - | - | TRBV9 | TGTGCCAGCAGCCAAGTGCGGGTGGCGAACACTGAAGCTTTCTTT | CASSQVRVANTEAFF
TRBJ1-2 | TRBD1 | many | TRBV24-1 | TGTGCCATGACAGGGCATCTAAACTATGGCTACACCTTC | CAMTGHLNYGYTF
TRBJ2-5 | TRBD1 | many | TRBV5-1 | TGCGCCAGCAGCTCGGGACAGGGAGTAGAGACCCAGTACTTC | CASSSGQGVETQYF
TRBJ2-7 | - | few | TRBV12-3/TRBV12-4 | TGTGCCAGCAGTACCTTGACGGAGCAGTACTTC | CASSTLTEQYF
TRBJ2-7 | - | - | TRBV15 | TGTGCCACCAGCAACCCGACAGGCTCCTACGAGCAGTACTTC | CATSNPTGSYEQYF
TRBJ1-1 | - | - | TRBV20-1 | TGCAGTGGGGTAGAGGGAACGGGCACTGAAGCTTTCTTT | CSGVEGTGTEAFF
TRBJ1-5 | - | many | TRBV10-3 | TGTGCCATCAGTGAGTCGGGGGGGCAGGGCAATCAGCCCCAGCATTTT | CAISESGGQGNQPQHF
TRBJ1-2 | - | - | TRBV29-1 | TGCAGCAGTGAAGCGGGGTGGGGGAATGGCTACACCTTC | CSSEAGWGNGYTF
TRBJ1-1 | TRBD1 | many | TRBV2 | TGTGCCAGCATGCGGGGACAGGGTTTGGGCACTGAAGCTTTCTTT | CASMRGQGLGTEAFF
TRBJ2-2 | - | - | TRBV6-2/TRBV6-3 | TGTGCCAGCACCCAGGCGGCAGGGTGGTTCTCCGGGGAGCTGTTTTTT | CASTQAAGWFSGELFF
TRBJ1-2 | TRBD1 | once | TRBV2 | TGTGCCAGCTCACCGCGGGACAGGGGGTACTATGGCTACACCTTC | CASSPRDRGYYGYTF
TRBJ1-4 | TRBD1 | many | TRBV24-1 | TGTGCCACCAGTGACTGGACAGGGGGCGAAGAAAAACTGTTTTTT | CATSDWTGGEEKLFF
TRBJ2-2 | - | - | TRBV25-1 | TGTGCCAGCAGCGTAATAGAGAGGGTCGGAAACACCGGGGAGCTGTTTTTT | CASSVIERVGNTGELFF